The 21 T cell receptor beta chains given below trace back to one sample, sequenced in a study of cytomegalovirus exposure and HLA in healthy donors. It was with 60 Vbeta and 13 Jbeta primers that the PCR ran. Assay: immunoSEQ multiplex PCR; the TCRdb copy retains only in-frame clones and omits some. Counted here are about 150,000 clones, 80% occurring once; the ten biggest clones make up over 5%. Input material: PBMCs. The source of these receptors is a woman aged 40 to 50 in good health and CMV-seropositive.

The J gene is TRBJ2-1, the V gene TRBV5-8; 11 bases map to TRBD2. The V gene end was trimmed by 1 base and the J gene end by 2 bases; junction bases not matched to a gene: 11. This CDR3 is 19 amino acids long. Germline CDR1 reads SGHTS; CDR2 reads YDEGEE. CDR3 residues: CASSLRRKVSGGAYNEQFF. The CDR3 DNA sequence: TGTGCCAGCAGCTTGCGGAGGAAAGTTAGCGGGGGGGCCTACAATGAGCAGTTCTTC.

J is TRBJ2-2 and V is TRBV21-1; the D call in the table, TRBD2, was not verified against the DNA. TRBV21-1 is a listed pseudogene. The CDR3 runs to 15 residues. CDR3 nucleotide sequence: TGTGCCAGCAGCAAAGGGGCGTCCATTCACCGGGGAGCTGTTTTT. Protein product: CASSKGASIHRGAVF.

The rearrangement uses TRBV18 and TRBJ1-1, with unresolved D. Trimming removed 2 bases at V and 2 bases at J, with 9 bases between. Germline V lookup: CDR1 KGHSH, CDR2 LQKENI. The CDR3 sequence is 14 residues long. CDR3 protein: CASSPIRINTEAFF. DNA of the CDR3: TGTGCCAGCTCACCAATCAGGATAAACACTGAAGCTTTCTTT.

The chain joins TRBV15 to TRBJ1-5, with 11 bases matching TRBD1. The CDR3 has 16 amino acids. Germline-derived CDR1 and CDR2 are LNHNV and YYDKDF (reference sequence). J gave up 3 bases and V 3 bases, and 4 bases lay outside the gene matches. The CDR3: CATSSMDRGHNQPQHF. The DNA for the CDR3 is TGTGCCACCAGCAGTATGGACAGGGGGCACAATCAGCCCCAGCATTTT.

V usage is TRBV28 and J usage is TRBJ1-6; D remains unclear. Germline V lookup: CDR1 MDHEN, CDR2 SYDVKM. The CDR3 is made up of 14 amino acids. Trimming cost V 8 bases and J 7 bases, with 15 bases left between them. For the CDR3, the DNA is TGTGCCAGCCTGGACTCCCTGGAGAATTCACCCCTCCACTTT. Protein: CASLDSLENSPLHF.

The rearrangement uses TRBV11-2 and TRBJ2-7; a possible D gene is TRBD1 (5 bases). Germline V gene lookup returns CDR1 SGHAT and CDR2 FQNNGV. This CDR3 has 15 amino acids. V was trimmed by 3 bases and J by 1 base, leaving 13 bases between them. CDR3 residues: CASSLQWGGSYEQYF. Written as DNA, the CDR3 is TGTGCCAGCAGCTTGCAATGGGGCGGATCCTACGAGCAGTACTTC. Full variable domain (missing parts from reference TRBV11-2 and TRBJ2-7): EAGVAQSPRYKIIEKRQSVAFWCNPISGHATLYWYQQILGQGPKLLIQFQNNGVVDDSQLPKDRFSAERLKGVDSTLKIQPAKLEDSAVYLCASSLQWGGSYEQYFGPGTRLTVT.

The chain is built from TRBV27 and TRBJ2-6; D possibly corresponds to TRBD1 (5 bases). V was shortened by 4 bases and J by 4 bases, with 11 bases between the two germline ends. CDR3 size: 15 residues. Germline V gene data show CDR1 as MNHEY and CDR2 as SMNVEV (reference sequence). The CDR3 is CASSSPTEGANVLTF. The CDR3 DNA reads as TGTGCCAGCAGTTCCCCGACAGAAGGGGCCAACGTCCTGACTTTC.

The chain uses TRBV18 and TRBJ2-1; 14 positions match TRBD2. CDR1 is KGHSH and CDR2 is LQKENI in the germline V gene. V shed 3 bases, J shed 7 bases, and the junction held 8 bases outside the gene matches. This CDR3 has 17 amino acids. The CDR3 loop is CASSPNGLAGGVNEQFF. The CDR3 DNA follows: TGTGCCAGCTCACCGAATGGACTAGCGGGAGGAGTTAATGAGCAGTTCTTC.

The chain is built from TRBV6-6 and TRBJ2-3, with TRBD2 identical over 7 bases. Germline CDR1 MNHNY, CDR2 SVGAGI (reference sequence). CDR3 length equals 15 residues. The ends lost 0 bases at V and 0 bases at J; junction bases unmatched: 0. The CDR3 DNA follows: TGTGCCAGCAGTTACTCGGGACTAAGCACAGATACGCAGTATTTT. Residues: CASSYSGLSTDTQYF.

V gene TRBV7-9 combines with J gene TRBJ2-2; D unclear. Germline CDR1 and CDR2: SEHNR and FQNEAQ (reference sequence). V was pared by 10 bases and J by 9 bases, with 15 bases between. CDR3 length: 12 amino acids. The CDR3 DNA follows: TGTGCCACGGAACAGTCGAAAAGGGAGCTGTTTTTT. Encoded protein: CATEQSKRELFF.

The DNA of the CDR3 is TGTGCCAGCAGCGGATACGACAAGAATGAGCAGTTCTTC. Its protein is CASSGYDKNEQFF. The rearrangement links TRBV7-8 to TRBJ2-1; D ambiguous. Germline-derived CDR1 and CDR2 are SGHVS and FQNEAQ. The CDR3 loop spans 13 amino acids. The ends were cut back, 5 bases at V and 7 bases at J, with 12 bases in the middle.

A note on this clone: Germline and junction disagree at one end, which may indicate a read error. Other DNA sequences of this sample code for an identical CDR3. The genes are TRBV5-1 and TRBJ2-2, with D possibly TRBD1 on 6 matching bases. CDR1 is SGHRS, CDR2 YFSETQ, per germline. The CDR3 extends over 15 amino acids. The CDR3, as DNA: TGCGCCAGCAGCACAGGACAGAAGAACACTGGGGAGCTGTTTTTT. This encodes CASSTGQKNTGELFF.

V and J are TRBV6-6 and TRBJ2-1, with TRBD2 identical over 11 bases. The V gene end was trimmed by 2 bases and the J gene end by 13 bases; junction bases not matched to a gene: 4. CDR1 and CDR2 (germline): MNHNY, SVGAGI (reference sequence). CDR3 length: 13 amino acids. CDR3 sequence reads: CASSYAGLAVQFF. CDR3 nucleotides: TGTGCCAGCAGTTACGCGGGACTAGCGGTACAGTTCTTC.

This clone was counted only a few times. The chain joins TRBV5-4 to TRBJ2-1, with 7 bases fitting TRBD2. Germline V gene lookup returns CDR1 SGHNT and CDR2 YYREEE (reference sequence). The CDR3 is made up of 16 amino acids. Germline trimming cut 5 bases from V and 0 bases from J; bases unmatched to any gene: 8. CDR3 region: CASSTAGGSSYNEQFF. Written as DNA, the CDR3 is TGTGCCAGCAGTACTGCAGGCGGGAGCTCCTACAATGAGCAGTTCTTC.

The V gene is TRBV13, the J gene TRBJ2-3; D possibly corresponds to TRBD2 (6 bases). CDR3 length: 16 amino acids. Germline CDR1 PRHDT, CDR2 FYEKMQ (reference sequence). Trimming removed 2 bases from V and 1 base from J, with 13 bases in between. The CDR3 reads CASSLRVAVRTDTQYF. The CDR3 nucleotides are TGTGCCAGCAGCTTACGGGTAGCGGTACGCACAGATACGCAGTATTTT.

The chain uses TRBV2 and TRBJ1-1, with 10 bases fitting TRBD1. After removal of 6 bases from V and 11 bases from J, the junction contained 9 bases not matched to a gene. Per the germline V gene, CDR1 is SNHLY and CDR2 is FYNNEI. This CDR3 contains 13 residues. Written as DNA, the CDR3 is TGTGCCAGCAGGGTCCCGGGACAGGGGTACGCTTTCTTT. It translates to CASRVPGQGYAFF. Supplemented by reference TRBV2 and TRBJ1-1, the full variable domain reads EPEVTQTPSHQVTQMGQEVILRCVPISNHLYFYWYRQILGQKVEFLVSFYNNEISEKSEIFDDQFSVERPDGSNFTLKIRSTKLEDSAMYFCASRVPGQGYAFFGQGTRLTVV.

This clone was counted only a few times. This sequence joins TRBV5-1 and TRBJ2-7; 7 bases match TRBD1. CDR3 length: 15 residues. The J segment lost 3 bases and the V segment lost 0 bases, leaving 6 bases of the junction unmatched. Germline CDR1 reads SGHRS; CDR2 reads YFSETQ. The CDR3 reads CASSLGDRVGYEQYF. CDR3 in DNA: TGCGCCAGCAGCTTGGGTGACAGGGTAGGCTACGAGCAGTACTTC.

J is TRBJ1-1 and V is TRBV7-8; D is possibly TRBD1 (6 bases). Trimming shortened V by 8 bases and J by 1 base, and 20 bases separated the two germline ends. The CDR3 has 16 residues. Germline V gives CDR1 SGHVS, CDR2 FQNEAQ. The CDR3 nucleotides read TGTGCCAGCGGGTCGGACAGTAACACGAGGAACACTGAAGCTTTCTTT. Residues: CASGSDSNTRNTEAFF.

The chain is built from TRBV6-5 and TRBJ1-4; possibly TRBD1 for D (6 bases). Germline-derived CDR1 and CDR2 are MNHEY and SVGAGI. CDR3 length equals 16 residues. The V gene lost 4 bases and the J gene lost 7 bases, with 19 bases spanning the gap. CDR3 bases: TGTGCCAGCAGTTTTGGAGGGGGGGCGCTTAGTGAAAAACTGTTTTTT. It specifies CASSFGGGALSEKLFF.

The sample holds a few counts of this clone. The CDR3 region has the DNA TGTGCCAGCAGCCAAACTACTAGCGGGGGGACCGGGGAGCTGTTTTTT. Its translation: CASSQTTSGGTGELFF. This sequence joins TRBV4-2 and TRBJ2-2; 12 nucleotides agree with TRBD2. After removal of 2 bases from V and 5 bases from J, the junction contained 3 bases not matched to a gene. Germline V gives CDR1 LGHNA, CDR2 YNFKEQ. The CDR3 runs 16 residues.

V and J are TRBV7-2 and TRBJ2-7, with 12 bases that match TRBD2. Germline trimming cut 4 bases from V and 7 bases from J; bases unmatched to any gene: 8. The germline V gene has CDR1 SGHTA and CDR2 FQGNSA. This CDR3 has 15 amino acids. The CDR3 reads CASSSRLAGAREQYF. The CDR3, as DNA: TGTGCCAGCAGCTCAAGACTAGCGGGAGCCCGAGAGCAGTACTTC.